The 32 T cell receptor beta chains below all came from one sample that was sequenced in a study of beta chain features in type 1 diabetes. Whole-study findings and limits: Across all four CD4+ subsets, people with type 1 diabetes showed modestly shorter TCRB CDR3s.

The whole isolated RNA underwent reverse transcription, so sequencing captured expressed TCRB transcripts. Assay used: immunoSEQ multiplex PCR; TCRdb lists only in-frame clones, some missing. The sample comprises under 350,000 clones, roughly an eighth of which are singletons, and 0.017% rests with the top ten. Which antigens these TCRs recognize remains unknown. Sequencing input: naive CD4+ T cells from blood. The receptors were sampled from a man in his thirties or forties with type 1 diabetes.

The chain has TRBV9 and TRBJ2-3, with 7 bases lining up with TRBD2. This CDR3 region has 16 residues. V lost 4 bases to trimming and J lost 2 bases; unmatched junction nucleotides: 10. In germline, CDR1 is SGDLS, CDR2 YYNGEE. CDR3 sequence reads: CASSPREGGPTDTQYF. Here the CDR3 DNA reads TGTGCCAGCAGCCCGAGGGAGGGCGGGCCCACAGATACGCAGTATTTT. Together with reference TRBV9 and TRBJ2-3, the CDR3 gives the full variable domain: DSGVTQTPKHLITATGQRVTLRCSPRSGDLSVYWYQQSLDQGLQFLIQYYNGEERAKGNILERFSAQQFPDLHSELNLSSLELGDSALYFCASSPREGGPTDTQYFGPGTRLTVL.

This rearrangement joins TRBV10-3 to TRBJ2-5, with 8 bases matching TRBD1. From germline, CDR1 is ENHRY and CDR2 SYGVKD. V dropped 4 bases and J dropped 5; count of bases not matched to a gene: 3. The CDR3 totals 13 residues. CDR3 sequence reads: CAISGTGGETQYF. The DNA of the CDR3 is TGTGCCATCAGTGGCACAGGGGGTGAGACCCAGTACTTC.

In DNA, the CDR3 is TGTGCCAGCAATTGGAGACAGGGTCGAGCAACCTTC. This encodes CASNWRQGRATF. The chain links TRBV28 to TRBJ1-2; TRBD1 matches at 7 bases. Germline V gives CDR1 MDHEN, CDR2 SYDVKM. V was pared by 7 bases and J by 14 bases, with 13 bases of the junction left unmatched. The length of the CDR3 is 12 residues.

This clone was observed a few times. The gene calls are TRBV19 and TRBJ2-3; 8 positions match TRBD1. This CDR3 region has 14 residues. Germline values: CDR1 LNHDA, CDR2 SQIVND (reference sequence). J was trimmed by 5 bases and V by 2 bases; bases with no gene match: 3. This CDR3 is CASSIQGAEDTQYF. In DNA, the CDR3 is TGTGCCAGTAGTATACAGGGGGCGGAAGATACGCAGTATTTT.

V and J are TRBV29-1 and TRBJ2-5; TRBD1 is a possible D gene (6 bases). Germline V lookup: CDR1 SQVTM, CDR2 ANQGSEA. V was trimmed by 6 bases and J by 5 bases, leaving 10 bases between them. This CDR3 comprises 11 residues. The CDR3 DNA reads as TGCAGCGTGAGGCAGGGGGAGACCCAGTACTTC. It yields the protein CSVRQGETQYF.

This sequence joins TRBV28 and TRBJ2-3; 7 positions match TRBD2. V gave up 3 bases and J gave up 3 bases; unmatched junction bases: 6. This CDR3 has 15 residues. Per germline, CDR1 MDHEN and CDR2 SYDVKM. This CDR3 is CASSLGGSRTDTQYF. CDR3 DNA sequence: TGTGCCAGCAGTTTGGGCGGGAGTCGGACAGATACGCAGTATTTT.

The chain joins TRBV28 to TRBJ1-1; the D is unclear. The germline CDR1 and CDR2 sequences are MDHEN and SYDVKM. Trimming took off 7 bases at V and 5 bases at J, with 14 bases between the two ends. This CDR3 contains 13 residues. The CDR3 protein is CASTYPTGTEAFF. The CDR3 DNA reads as TGTGCCAGCACCTACCCCACGGGAACTGAAGCTTTCTTT.

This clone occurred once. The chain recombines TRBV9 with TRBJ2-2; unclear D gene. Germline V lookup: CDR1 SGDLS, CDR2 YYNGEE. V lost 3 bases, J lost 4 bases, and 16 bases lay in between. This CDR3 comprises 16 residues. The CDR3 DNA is TGTGCCAGCAGCGGAAACAACAACTCAGGCACCGGGGAGCTGTTTTTT. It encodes CASSGNNNSGTGELFF.

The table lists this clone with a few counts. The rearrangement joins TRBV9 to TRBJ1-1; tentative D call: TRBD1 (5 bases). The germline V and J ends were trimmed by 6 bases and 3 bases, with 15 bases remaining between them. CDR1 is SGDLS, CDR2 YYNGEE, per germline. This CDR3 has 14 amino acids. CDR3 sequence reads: CASTQTGQDTEAFF. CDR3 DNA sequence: TGTGCCAGCACCCAAACAGGTCAGGACACTGAAGCTTTCTTT.

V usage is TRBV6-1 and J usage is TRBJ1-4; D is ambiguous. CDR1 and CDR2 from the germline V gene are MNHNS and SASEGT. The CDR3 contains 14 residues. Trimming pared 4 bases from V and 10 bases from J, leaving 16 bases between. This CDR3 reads CASSAPGDSGKLFF. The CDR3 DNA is TGTGCCAGCAGTGCCCCCGGTGACTCGGGAAAACTGTTTTTT.

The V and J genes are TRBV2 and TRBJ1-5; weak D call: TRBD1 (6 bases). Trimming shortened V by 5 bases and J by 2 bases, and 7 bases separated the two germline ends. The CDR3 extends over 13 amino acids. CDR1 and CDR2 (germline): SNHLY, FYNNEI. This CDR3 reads CASSSGGNQPQHF. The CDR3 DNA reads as TGTGCCAGCAGTTCAGGGGGCAATCAGCCCCAGCATTTT.

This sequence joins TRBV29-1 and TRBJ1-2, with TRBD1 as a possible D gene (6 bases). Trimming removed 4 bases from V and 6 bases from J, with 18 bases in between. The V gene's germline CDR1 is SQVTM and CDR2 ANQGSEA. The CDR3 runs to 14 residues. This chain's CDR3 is CSVVPRLSGDGYTF. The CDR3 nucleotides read TGCAGCGTTGTTCCGAGGTTATCAGGGGATGGCTACACCTTC.

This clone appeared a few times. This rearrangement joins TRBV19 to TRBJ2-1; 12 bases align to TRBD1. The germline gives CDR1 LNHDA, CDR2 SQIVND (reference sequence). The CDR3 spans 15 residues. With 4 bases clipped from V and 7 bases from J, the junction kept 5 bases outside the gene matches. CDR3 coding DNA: TGTGCCAGTAGTAGCCCGGGACAGGGGGCGAATGAGCAGTTCTTC. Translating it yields CASSSPGQGANEQFF. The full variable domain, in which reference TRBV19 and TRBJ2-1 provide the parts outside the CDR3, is DGGITQSPKYLFRKEGQNVTLSCEQNLNHDAMYWYRQDPGQGLRLIYYSQIVNDFQKGDIAEGYSVSREKKESFPLTVTSAQKNPTAFYLCASSSPGQGANEQFFGPGTRLTVL.

CDR3 DNA sequence: TGCGCCAGCAGCCAAGACGAAGGGAGCTCCTACGAGCAGTACTTC. The encoded protein is CASSQDEGSSYEQYF. The rearrangement links TRBV4-1 to TRBJ2-7, with D possibly TRBD2 on 5 matching bases. This CDR3 region has 15 residues. CDR1 MGHRA and CDR2 YSYEKL come from the germline V gene. The V and J ends lost 0 bases and 0 bases respectively, with 9 bases between them.

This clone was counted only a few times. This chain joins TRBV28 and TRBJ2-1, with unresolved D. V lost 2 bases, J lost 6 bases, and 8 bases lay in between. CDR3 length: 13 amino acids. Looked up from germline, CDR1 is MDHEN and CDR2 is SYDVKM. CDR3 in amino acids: CASSLGIPNEQFF. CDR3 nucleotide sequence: TGTGCCAGCAGTTTAGGCATTCCCAATGAGCAGTTCTTC.

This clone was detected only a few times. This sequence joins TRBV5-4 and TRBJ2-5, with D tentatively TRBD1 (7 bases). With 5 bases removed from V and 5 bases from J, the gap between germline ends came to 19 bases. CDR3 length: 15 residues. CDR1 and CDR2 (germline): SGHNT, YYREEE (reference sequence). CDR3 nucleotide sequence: TGTGCCAGCAGTACAGGCCGCAGGGGGAGGGAGACCCAGTACTTC. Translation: CASSTGRRGRETQYF. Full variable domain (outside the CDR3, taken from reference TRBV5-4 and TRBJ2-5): ETGVTQSPTHLIKTRGQQVTLRCSSQSGHNTVSWYQQALGQGPQFIFQYYREEENGRGNFPPRFSGLQFPNYSSELNVNALELDDSALYLCASSTGRRGRETQYFGPGTRLLVL.

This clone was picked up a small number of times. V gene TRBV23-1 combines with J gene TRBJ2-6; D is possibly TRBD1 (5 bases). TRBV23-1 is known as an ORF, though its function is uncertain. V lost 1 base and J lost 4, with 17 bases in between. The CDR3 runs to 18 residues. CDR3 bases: TGCGCCAGCAGTCAATTATTGGCAGGGCAGGACGGGGCCAACGTCCTGACTTTC. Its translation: CASSQLLAGQDGANVLTF.

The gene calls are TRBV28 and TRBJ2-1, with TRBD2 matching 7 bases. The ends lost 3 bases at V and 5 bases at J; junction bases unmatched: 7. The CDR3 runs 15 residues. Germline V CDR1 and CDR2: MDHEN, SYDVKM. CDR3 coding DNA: TGTGCCAGCAGTTTCTCAGGACTAGTCGACAATGAGCAGTTCTTC. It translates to CASSFSGLVDNEQFF.

This CDR3 is CASTYTTNYGYTF. The DNA of the CDR3 is TGTGCCAGTACTTACACCACTAACTATGGCTACACCTTC. J is TRBJ1-2 and V is TRBV19; the D is unclear. Germline V CDR1 and CDR2: LNHDA, SQIVND (reference sequence). The V end lost 7 bases, the J end lost 0 bases, and 9 bases lay between the germline ends. The length of the CDR3 is 13 residues.

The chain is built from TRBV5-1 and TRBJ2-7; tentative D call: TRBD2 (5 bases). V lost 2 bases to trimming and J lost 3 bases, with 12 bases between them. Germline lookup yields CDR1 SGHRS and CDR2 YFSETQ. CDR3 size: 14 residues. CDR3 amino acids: CASSFWTGNYEQYF. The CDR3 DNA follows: TGCGCCAGCAGCTTCTGGACGGGAAACTACGAGCAGTACTTC.

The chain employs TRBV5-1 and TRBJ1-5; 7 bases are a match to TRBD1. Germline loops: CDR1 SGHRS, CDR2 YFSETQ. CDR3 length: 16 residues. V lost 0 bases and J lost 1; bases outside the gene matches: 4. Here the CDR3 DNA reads TGCGCCAGCAGCTTGGGGGCAGGGGGAAGCAATCAGCCCCAGCATTTT. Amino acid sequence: CASSLGAGGSNQPQHF.

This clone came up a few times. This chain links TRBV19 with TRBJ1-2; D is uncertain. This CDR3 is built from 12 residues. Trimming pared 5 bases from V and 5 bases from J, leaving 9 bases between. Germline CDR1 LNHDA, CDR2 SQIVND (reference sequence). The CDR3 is CASSGEKYGYTF. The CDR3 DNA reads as TGTGCCAGTAGTGGAGAGAAGTATGGCTACACCTTC.

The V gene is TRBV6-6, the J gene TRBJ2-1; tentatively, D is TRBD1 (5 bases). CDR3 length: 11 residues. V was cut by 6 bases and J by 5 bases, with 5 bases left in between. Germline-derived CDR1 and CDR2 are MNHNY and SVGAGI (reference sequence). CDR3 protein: CASRQDNEQFF. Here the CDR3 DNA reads TGTGCCAGCAGACAGGACAATGAGCAGTTCTTC.

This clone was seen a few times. The CDR3 protein is CASSFGSGSYNEQFF. CDR3 nucleotide sequence: TGCGCCAGCAGCTTCGGTAGCGGTTCCTACAATGAGCAGTTCTTC. The genes are TRBV5-1 and TRBJ2-1, with TRBD2 as a possible D gene (6 bases). Germline values: CDR1 SGHRS, CDR2 YFSETQ. The V and J ends lost 2 bases and 1 base respectively, with 10 bases between them. CDR3 length: 15 amino acids.

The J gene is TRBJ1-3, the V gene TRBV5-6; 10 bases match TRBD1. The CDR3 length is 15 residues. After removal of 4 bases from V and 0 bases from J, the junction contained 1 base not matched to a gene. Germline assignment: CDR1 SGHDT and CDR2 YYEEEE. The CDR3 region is CASSRTGGSGNTIYF. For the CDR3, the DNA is TGTGCCAGCAGCCGGACAGGGGGCTCTGGAAACACCATATATTTT. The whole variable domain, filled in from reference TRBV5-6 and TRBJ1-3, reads DAGVTQSPTHLIKTRGQQVTLRCSPKSGHDTVSWYQQALGQGPQFIFQYYEEEERQRGNFPDRFSGHQFPNYSSELNVNALLLGDSALYLCASSRTGGSGNTIYFGEGSWLTVV.

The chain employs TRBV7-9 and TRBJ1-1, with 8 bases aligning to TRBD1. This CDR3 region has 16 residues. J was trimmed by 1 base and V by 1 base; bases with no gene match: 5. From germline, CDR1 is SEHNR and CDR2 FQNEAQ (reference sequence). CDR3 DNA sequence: TGTGCCAGCAGCTTAGGAAGTGGGACAGGGAACACTGAAGCTTTCTTT. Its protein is CASSLGSGTGNTEAFF.

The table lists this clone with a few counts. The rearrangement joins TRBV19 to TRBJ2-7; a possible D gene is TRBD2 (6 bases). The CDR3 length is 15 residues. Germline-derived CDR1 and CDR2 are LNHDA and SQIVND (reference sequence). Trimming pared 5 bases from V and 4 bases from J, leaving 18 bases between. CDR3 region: CASSSLGAGRYEQYF. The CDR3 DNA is TGTGCCAGTAGTTCGCTGGGAGCCGGGAGATACGAGCAGTACTTC. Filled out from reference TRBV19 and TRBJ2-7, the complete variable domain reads DGGITQSPKYLFRKEGQNVTLSCEQNLNHDAMYWYRQDPGQGLRLIYYSQIVNDFQKGDIAEGYSVSREKKESFPLTVTSAQKNPTAFYLCASSSLGAGRYEQYFGPGTRLTVT.

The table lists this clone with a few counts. The CDR3 here is CASSRPSGRTDTQYF. Here the CDR3 DNA reads TGTGCCAGCAGTCGACCTAGCGGGAGGACAGATACGCAGTATTTT. This chain joins TRBV6-1 and TRBJ2-3, with 11 bases fitting TRBD2. V was clipped by 5 bases and J by 3 bases; unmatched bases: 4. Germline V gene data show CDR1 as MNHNS and CDR2 as SASEGT. The CDR3 is 15 residues long.

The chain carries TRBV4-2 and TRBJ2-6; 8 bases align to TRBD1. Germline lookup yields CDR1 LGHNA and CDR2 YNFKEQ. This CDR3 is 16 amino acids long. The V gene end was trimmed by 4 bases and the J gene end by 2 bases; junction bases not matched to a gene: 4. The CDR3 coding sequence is TGTGCCAGCAGCCTCGGACAGGGCGCTGGGGCCAACGTCCTGACTTTC. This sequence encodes CASSLGQGAGANVLTF.

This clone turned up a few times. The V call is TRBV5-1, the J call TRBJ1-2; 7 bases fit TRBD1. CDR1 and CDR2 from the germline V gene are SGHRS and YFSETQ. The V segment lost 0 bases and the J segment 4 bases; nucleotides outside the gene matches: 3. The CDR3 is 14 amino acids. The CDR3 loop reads CASSLGTGFYGYTF. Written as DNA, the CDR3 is TGCGCCAGCAGCTTGGGGACAGGTTTCTATGGCTACACCTTC.

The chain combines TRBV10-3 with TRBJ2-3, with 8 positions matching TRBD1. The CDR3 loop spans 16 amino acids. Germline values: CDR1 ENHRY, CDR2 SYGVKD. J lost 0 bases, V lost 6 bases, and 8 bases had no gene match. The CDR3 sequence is CAIRDREKISTDTQYF. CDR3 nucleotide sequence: TGTGCCATCAGGGACAGGGAGAAAATTAGCACAGATACGCAGTATTTT.

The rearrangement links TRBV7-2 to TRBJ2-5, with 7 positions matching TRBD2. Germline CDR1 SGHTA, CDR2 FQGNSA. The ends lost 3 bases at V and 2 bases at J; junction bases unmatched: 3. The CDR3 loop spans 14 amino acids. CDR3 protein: CASSLAGRQETQYF. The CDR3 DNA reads TGTGCCAGCAGCTTGGCCGGGAGGCAAGAGACCCAGTACTTC.